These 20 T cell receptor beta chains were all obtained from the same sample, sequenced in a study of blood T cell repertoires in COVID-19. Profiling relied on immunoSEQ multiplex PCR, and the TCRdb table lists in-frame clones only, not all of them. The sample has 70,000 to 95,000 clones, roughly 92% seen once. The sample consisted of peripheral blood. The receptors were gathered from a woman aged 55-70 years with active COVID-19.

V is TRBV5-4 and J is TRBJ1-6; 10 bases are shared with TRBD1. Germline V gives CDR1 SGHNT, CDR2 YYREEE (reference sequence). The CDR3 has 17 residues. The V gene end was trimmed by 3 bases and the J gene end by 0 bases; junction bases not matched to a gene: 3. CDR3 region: CASSSGTGASYNSPLHF. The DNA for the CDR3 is TGTGCCAGCAGCTCTGGGACAGGGGCCTCCTATAATTCACCCCTCCACTTT.

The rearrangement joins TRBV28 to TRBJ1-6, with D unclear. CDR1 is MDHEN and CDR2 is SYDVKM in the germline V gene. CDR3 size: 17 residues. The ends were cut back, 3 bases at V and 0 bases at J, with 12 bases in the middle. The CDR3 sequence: CASSFSGVSSYNSPLHF. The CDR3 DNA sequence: TGTGCCAGCAGTTTTTCCGGGGTTAGCTCCTATAATTCACCCCTCCACTTT.

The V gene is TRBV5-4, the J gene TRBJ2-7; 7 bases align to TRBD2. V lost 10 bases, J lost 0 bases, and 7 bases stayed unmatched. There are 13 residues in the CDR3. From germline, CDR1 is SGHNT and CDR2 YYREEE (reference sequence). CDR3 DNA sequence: TGTGCCGGCTCGGGGGGTAACTCCTACGAGCAGTACTTC. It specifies CAGSGGNSYEQYF.

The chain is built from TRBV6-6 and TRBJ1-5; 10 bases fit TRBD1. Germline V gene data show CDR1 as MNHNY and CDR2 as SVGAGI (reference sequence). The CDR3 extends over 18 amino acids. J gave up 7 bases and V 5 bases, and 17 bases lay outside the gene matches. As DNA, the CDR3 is TGTGCCAGCAGTCCGTTCCGGGACAGGGGAGGTGGGAACCAGCCCCAGCATTTT. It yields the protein CASSPFRDRGGGNQPQHF.

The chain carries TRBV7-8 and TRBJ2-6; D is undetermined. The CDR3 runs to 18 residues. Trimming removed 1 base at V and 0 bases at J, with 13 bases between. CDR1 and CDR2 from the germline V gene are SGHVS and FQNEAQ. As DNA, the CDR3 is TGTGCCAGCAGCTTAGTGTCGTCCTACCCCTCTGGGGCCAACGTCCTGACTTTC. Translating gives CASSLVSSYPSGANVLTF.

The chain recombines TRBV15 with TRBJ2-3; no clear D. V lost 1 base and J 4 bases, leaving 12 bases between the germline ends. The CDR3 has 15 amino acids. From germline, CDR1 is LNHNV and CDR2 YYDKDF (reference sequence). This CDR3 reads CATSRGNLGADTQYF. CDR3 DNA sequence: TGTGCCACCAGCAGAGGCAATTTGGGCGCAGATACGCAGTATTTT.

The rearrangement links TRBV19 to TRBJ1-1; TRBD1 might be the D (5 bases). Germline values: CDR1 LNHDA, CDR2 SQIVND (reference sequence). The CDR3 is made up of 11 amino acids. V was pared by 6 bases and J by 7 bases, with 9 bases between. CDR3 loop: CASRDSIEAFF. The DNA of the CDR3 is TGTGCCAGTAGAGACAGCATTGAAGCTTTCTTT.

CDR3 residues: CASRPTSGTADTQYF. The CDR3 DNA reads as TGTGCCAGCAGGCCGACTAGCGGGACTGCAGATACGCAGTATTTT. The chain has TRBV6-4 and TRBJ2-3, with 11 positions matching TRBD2. J gave up 4 bases and V 6 bases, and 6 bases lay outside the gene matches. The CDR3 loop spans 15 amino acids. Germline-derived CDR1 and CDR2 are MRHNA and SNTAGT.

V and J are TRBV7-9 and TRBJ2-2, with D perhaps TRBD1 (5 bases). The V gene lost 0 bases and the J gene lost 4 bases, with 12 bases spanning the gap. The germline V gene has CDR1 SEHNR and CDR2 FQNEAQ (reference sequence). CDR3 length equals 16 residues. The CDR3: CASSLARASSTGELFF. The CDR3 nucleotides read TGTGCCAGCAGCTTAGCCAGGGCGTCGTCCACCGGGGAGCTGTTTTTT.

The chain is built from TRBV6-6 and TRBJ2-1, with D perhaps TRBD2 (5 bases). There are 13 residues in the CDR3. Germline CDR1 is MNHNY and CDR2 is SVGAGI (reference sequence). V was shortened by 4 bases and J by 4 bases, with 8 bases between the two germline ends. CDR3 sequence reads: CASSLSGYNEQFF. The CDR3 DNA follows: TGTGCCAGCAGTTTAAGCGGATACAATGAGCAGTTCTTC.

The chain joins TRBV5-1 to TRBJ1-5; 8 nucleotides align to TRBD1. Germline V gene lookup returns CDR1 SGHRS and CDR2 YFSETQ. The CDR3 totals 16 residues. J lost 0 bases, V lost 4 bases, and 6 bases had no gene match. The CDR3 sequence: CASSPTGASSNQPQHF. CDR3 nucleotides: TGCGCCAGCAGCCCGACAGGGGCCTCTAGCAATCAGCCCCAGCATTTT.

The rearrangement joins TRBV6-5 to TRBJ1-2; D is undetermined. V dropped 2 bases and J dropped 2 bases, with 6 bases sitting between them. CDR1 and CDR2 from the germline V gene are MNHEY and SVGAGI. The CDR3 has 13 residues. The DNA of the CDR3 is TGTGCCAGCAGTTACGTACAGAACTATGGCTACACCTTC. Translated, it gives CASSYVQNYGYTF.

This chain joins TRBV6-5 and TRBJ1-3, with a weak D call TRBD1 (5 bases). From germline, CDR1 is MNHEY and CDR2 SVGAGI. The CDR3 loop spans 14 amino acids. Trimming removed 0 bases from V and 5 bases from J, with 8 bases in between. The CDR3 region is CASSYSGQRNTIYF. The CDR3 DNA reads TGTGCCAGCAGTTACTCCGGACAAAGAAACACCATATATTTT.

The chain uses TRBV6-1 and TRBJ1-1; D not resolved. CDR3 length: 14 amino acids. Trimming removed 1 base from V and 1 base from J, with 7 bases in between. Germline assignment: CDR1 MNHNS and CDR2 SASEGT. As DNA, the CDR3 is TGTGCCAGCAGTGAAGGGCAGCGGAACACTGAAGCTTTCTTT. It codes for CASSEGQRNTEAFF.

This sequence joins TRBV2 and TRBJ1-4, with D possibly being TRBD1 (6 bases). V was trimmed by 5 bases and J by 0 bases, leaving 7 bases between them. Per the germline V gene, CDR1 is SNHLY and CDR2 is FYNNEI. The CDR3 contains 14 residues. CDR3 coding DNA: TGTGCCAGCAGTCGGACAGCAACTAATGAAAAACTGTTTTTT. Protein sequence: CASSRTATNEKLFF.

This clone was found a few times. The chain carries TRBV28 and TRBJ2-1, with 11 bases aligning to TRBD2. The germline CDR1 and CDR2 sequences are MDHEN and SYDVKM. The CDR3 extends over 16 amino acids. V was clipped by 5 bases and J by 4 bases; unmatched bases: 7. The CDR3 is CASSIPGTSGYNEQFF. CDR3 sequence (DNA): TGTGCCAGCAGTATCCCCGGGACTAGCGGTTACAATGAGCAGTTCTTC.

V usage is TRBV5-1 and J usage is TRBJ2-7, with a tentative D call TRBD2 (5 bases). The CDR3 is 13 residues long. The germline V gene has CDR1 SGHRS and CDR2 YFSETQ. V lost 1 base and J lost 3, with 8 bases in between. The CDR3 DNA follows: TGCGCCAGCAGCTTGTTCGGGGTCTACGAGCAGTACTTC. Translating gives CASSLFGVYEQYF.

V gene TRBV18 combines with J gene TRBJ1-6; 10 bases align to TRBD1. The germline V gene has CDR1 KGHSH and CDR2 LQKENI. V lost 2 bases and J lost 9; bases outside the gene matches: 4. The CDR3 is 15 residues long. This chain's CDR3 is CASSPRGDRGSPLHF. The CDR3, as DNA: TGTGCCAGCTCACCAAGGGGGGACAGGGGTTCACCCCTCCACTTT.

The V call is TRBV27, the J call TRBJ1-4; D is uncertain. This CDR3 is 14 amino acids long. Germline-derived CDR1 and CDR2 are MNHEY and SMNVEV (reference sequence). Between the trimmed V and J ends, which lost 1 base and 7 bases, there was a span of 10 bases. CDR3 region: CASSLWAAGEKLFF. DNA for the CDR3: TGTGCCAGCAGTTTATGGGCAGCCGGTGAAAAACTGTTTTTT.

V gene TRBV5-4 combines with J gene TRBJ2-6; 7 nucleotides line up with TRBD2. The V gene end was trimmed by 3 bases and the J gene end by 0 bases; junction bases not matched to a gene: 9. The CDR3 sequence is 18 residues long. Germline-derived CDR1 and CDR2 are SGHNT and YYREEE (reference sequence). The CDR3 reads CASSWGGFGSSGANVLTF. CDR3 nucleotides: TGTGCCAGCAGCTGGGGGGGATTCGGGAGCTCTGGGGCCAACGTCCTGACTTTC.